The entry below describes one T cell receptor (beta chain). What antigen it recognizes has not been identified. Base qualities are not provided; no much larger clone lies one nucleotide away. The TCR beta CDR3 regions were amplified from RNA transcripts. The TCR CDR3 was subjected to a first round of RT-PCR using the HTBI primer set and the Qiagen OneStep RT-PCR kit. Libraries were constructed in a second round of multiplex PCR, after which size selection and purification were performed. Sequencing of the libraries was done on an Illumina HiSeq2000 using paired-end 100 bp reads. Under the source paper's analysis protocol: SOAPnuke was used to process the raw data, with reads discarded if the reads contained adapters or uncalled bases, had a mean Phred below 15, or lacked an exact constant-primer or identifier match. COPE v1.2.5 was used to merge high-quality paired reads, and clonotypes were defined as unique nucleotide sequences. MiTCR v1.1 was used to align clonotypes to the IMGT TRBV, TRBD and TRBJ reference segments. Only V-J combinations with frequency above 0.0001, covering 99% to 99.2% of repertoires, were analysed. A TCS score was defined as the ratio of F50 (clonal expansion) to E x V (chaos), with BLOSUM62-based TCRdist applied between CDR3 peptides within each V-J. Welch's t-statistics and random forest reduced some 510 V-J features to under 15, which were used in a naive Bayes classifier (R e1071). TCRdb reanalyzed the raw reads on its own, using fastp at Q25 for trimming and MiXCR for clone calling, and kept in-frame beta chains. Entries that share a CDR3 protein sequence are merged under the most common genes and DNA. These V and J calls rely on TCRdb rather than the paper's analysis. The sample data list 550,000 to 600,000 distinct CDR3 sequences, and approximately 14% of these were observed just once. The top ten clonotypes cover approximately 6.4% of the sample.

Measured from the cysteine to the phenylalanine, the CDR3 is 12 residues long. Only the CDR3 DNA stays, 36 bases, in frame from base 1. As encoded in the germline V gene, CDR1 is SQVTM while CDR2 is ANQGSEA. V is reduced by 4 bases and J by 3 bases, leaving a spacing of 9 bases between them. The data belong to a study of T cells in Graves' hyperthyroidism and ophthalmopathy (dated by TCRdb to the late 2010s). As for the study more broadly: Peripheral blood was sampled at the time of initial diagnosis, prior to any treatment. Once sampling was done, hyperthyroidism patients were given methimazole at a starting dose of 30 mg daily, whereas ophthalmopathy patients were given high-dose intravenous methylprednisolone. Prospective prediction of ophthalmopathy was tested in an independent validation cohort of 18 to 20 hyperthyroidism patients and 15 to 17 patients who later progressed to ophthalmopathy. In addition, the study compared T-cell repertoires in thyroid tissue and in blood from about 6 Graves' hyperthyroidism patients. To identify distinguishing TCR V-J signatures, a discovery cohort of about 100 patients was used, comprising 40 to 45 with Graves' ophthalmopathy and approximately 57 with stable Graves' hyperthyroidism. The 100 or so discovery patients were randomly split 7:3 into training and test sets. The paper describes TCR Vbeta CDR3 sequencing of around 130 peripheral blood samples, made up of approximately 40 ophthalmopathy patients, over 70 hyperthyroidism patients and 17 progressor patients. Overall study outcomes, separate from this receptor: Sample size was not statistically predetermined, and blinding of investigators to group allocation was not performed. In validation, the model predicted progression to ophthalmopathy with 60% to 71% sensitivity and approximately 72% specificity, a median of about 6.7 months before onset. A 13 V-J signature model separated ophthalmopathy from stable hyperthyroidism, with 87.88% sensitivity and roughly 81% specificity in cross-validation and 80%/75% in testing. Blood samples also contained most of the expanded thyroid clonotypes (frequency above 0.001), which suggests that blood repertoires may reflect thyroid immune responses.

Ophthalmopathy patients had moderately to severely active disease, Clinical Activity Score of at least 3, NOSPECS grade of at least 4, and duration under 3 months. The study excluded patients with uncontrolled infections, other autoimmune diseases, pregnancy or lactation. Diagnoses were established on the basis of clinical symptoms, serum thyroxine and TRAb, thyroid ultrasound, and orbital computed tomography. PBMCs were separated from 10 ml of fresh peripheral blood using Ficoll-Paque density gradient centrifugation. Total RNA was extracted with Trizol reagent, and quality was checked on an Agilent 2100 Bioanalyzer.

Specimen: blood. The sequence derives from a woman aged 18-29 years with Graves' ophthalmopathy. The rearrangement combines TRBV29-1 with TRBJ1-1; no D segment can be confidently identified. The DNA sequence follows: TGCAGCGTTGCATTTCGGGACACTGAAGCTTTCTTT. Translated, it gives CSVAFRDTEAFF.